This T cell receptor (beta chain) was obtained from a study of beta chain features in type 1 diabetes. A sort by CD45RO/CCR7/CD25/CD127/CD95/CD27 yielded CD4+ naive, central memory, regulatory and stem cell-like memory cells. Reverse transcribing all isolated RNA meant expressed TCRB transcripts were sequenced. Read counts averaged roughly 3.7 million for samples of naive, central memory and regulatory T cells. Using immunoSEQ multiplex PCR, the repertoire was profiled, and TCRdb retains in-frame clones only, with some absent. The table shows under 150,000 clones, with around 7% occurring only once. Germline V gene data show CDR1 as SGHTA and CDR2 as FQGNSA. With 6 bases clipped from V and 7 bases from J, the junction kept 11 bases outside the gene matches. The CDR3 is 15 amino acids. In this sample, this clone turned up a few times.

The chain employs TRBV7-2 and TRBJ2-1, with TRBD2 matching over 8 bases. The receptor was isolated from a woman between 25 and 40 years old in good health. Material: central memory CD4+ T cells from blood. CDR3 nucleotide sequence: TGTGCCAGCAGGCCAGGAGGCGGGAGGAGGAATGAGCAGTTCTTC. This encodes CASRPGGGRRNEQFF.